This T cell receptor beta chain stems from a study of blood T cell repertoires in COVID-19. Study summary: Whether acute or convalescent, the COVID-19 samples came from the United States, Italy and Spain. T cells, B-cell-depleted T cells, or PBMCs supplied cDNA or gDNA.

With 6 bases removed from V and 7 bases from J, the gap between germline ends came to 16 bases. There are 13 residues in the CDR3. The sample holds a few counts of this clone. Authors' data handling: Counts of nucleated cells, estimated from reference gene primer amplification, were obtained. Clones were sequenced by immunoSEQ multiplex PCR, and TCRdb holds only the in-frame ones, with some missing. The DNA was the basis for D and trimming; V, J and clone size are from that table. The profile shows 200,000 or so clones, roughly three quarters of them singletons. The receptor was derived from a man between 60 and 75 years old with active or convalescent COVID-19. The genes are TRBV12-3 or TRBV12-4 and TRBJ2-7, with TRBD2 as a possible D gene (5 bases). Input material: peripheral blood. CDR3 protein: CASSHQNSGEQYF. DNA for the CDR3: TGTGCCAGCAGCCACCAGAATTCGGGAGAGCAGTACTTC.